The clone carrying this T cell receptor (beta chain) occurred many times. What it recognizes is unknown. At one end, the junction sequence differs from germline, possibly due to a read error. One entry per CDR3 protein, called by TCRdb with MiXCR from the 5' RACE reads. The table lists under 25,000 distinct CDR3 sequences, more than 4% of them singletons. This record belongs to a study of early T cells in non-severe SARS-CoV-2 infection. The wider study: Unpaired chains resulted from sequencing bulk RNA of unsorted whole blood. Study-level results: CD4 and private specificities were missed by VDJdb matching, which favored anti-spike CD8 responses.

The origin of this receptor is an adult who was a healthcare worker with PCR-confirmed SARS-CoV-2 infection or an uninfected control (not recorded which). The sample comprised whole blood.

The DNA for the CDR3 is TGTGCCAGCAGTGGCCGAGCCCCGGGAAACCTCTATGGATACACCTTC. Translation gives CASSGRAPGNLYGYTF. The chain links TRBV6-1 to TRBJ1-2; D is unresolved. The CDR3 spans 16 residues. The germline gives CDR1 MNHNS, CDR2 SASEGT.